This record covers a single T cell receptor beta chain. What it binds is not known. The V gene lost 7 bases and the J gene lost 7 bases, with 13 bases spanning the gap. Germline V gene sequence: CDR1 SQVTM, CDR2 ANQGSEA. There are 11 residues in the CDR3. This sample was taken from a study of T cell responses to AZD1222 COVID-19 vaccine. Notes on the study in general: There were repertoire samples only from the period after the peak T cell response. Across spike, vaccine-associated CD4 TCRs were found, dominant at 160-218 and 743-854. Donors were chiefly white British, with a greater number of females, and clonal diversity was perhaps underestimated. Recipients of AZD1222 seropositive at baseline numbered only 5 to 7.

Generated by immunoSEQ multiplex PCR, the TCRdb table keeps only in-frame clones and is missing some. Among around 120,000 clones listed, approximately 89% were seen once. The gene calls are TRBV29-1 and TRBJ2-5; a weak D match, TRBD1 (6 bases). The sequence came from an adult in good health. Material: peripheral blood, obtained on day 0 of AZD1222 vaccination. The CDR3 DNA reads TGCAGCGCCCGGCAGGGGTCGACCCAGTACTTC. Residues: CSARQGSTQYF.